These T cell receptor beta chains were read from a single sample in a study of cytomegalovirus exposure and HLA in healthy donors. TCRdb's table, derived via immunoSEQ multiplex PCR, lists solely in-frame clones and lacks some. This sample contains around 76,000 clones. Material for sequencing was PBMCs. All receptors derive from a boy under 18 in good health and CMV-seronegative. Both conserved end residues are part of each CDR3. Each record gives: V gene, J gene, CDR3 length, CDR3 protein.

V: TRBV27
J: TRBJ2-1
length: 14
CDR3: CASSPGVSYNEQFF

V: TRBV11-2
J: TRBJ1-2
length: 13
CDR3: CASSSGQGYGYTF

V: TRBV7-6
J: TRBJ1-2
length: 13
CDR3: CASSLGQNYGYTF

V: TRBV11-2
J: TRBJ1-1
length: 15
CDR3: CASSLALTGRTEAFF

V: TRBV7-8
J: TRBJ1-3
length: 15
CDR3: CASSLVGDSGNTIYF

V: TRBV30
J: TRBJ1-3
length: 17
CDR3: CAWSGTAPVLSGNTIYF

V: TRBV19
J: TRBJ1-1
length: 12
CDR3: CASTRQGTEAFF

V: TRBV25-1
J: TRBJ1-1
length: 15
CDR3: CASSEYGDRLPEAFF

V: TRBV5-6
J: TRBJ1-2
length: 14
CDR3: CASSLASGGTGYTF

V: TRBV18
J: TRBJ1-1
length: 16
CDR3: CASSPLLGQSGTEAFF

V: TRBV5-1
J: TRBJ2-5
length: 14
CDR3: CASSLVSGGETQYF

V: TRBV11-2
J: TRBJ1-1
length: 14
CDR3: CASSSVPVDTEAFF

V: TRBV5-1
J: TRBJ2-3
length: 14
CDR3: CASSYRAGTDTQYF

V: TRBV19
J: TRBJ1-1
length: 15
CDR3: CASSRDKGVNTEAFF

V: TRBV7-3
J: TRBJ2-3
length: 13
CDR3: CASSHSGTSGQYF

V: TRBV7-2
J: TRBJ2-1
length: 13
CDR3: CASSLGQPNEQFF

V: TRBV7-3
J: TRBJ1-1
length: 13
CDR3: CASSLWQYTEAFF

V: TRBV7-9
J: TRBJ2-7
length: 15
CDR3: CASSFYDRAPFEQYF

V: TRBV6-1
J: TRBJ2-2
length: 15
CDR3: CASSRQGVGSGELFF

V: TRBV29-1
J: TRBJ2-3
length: 15
CDR3: CSVENFGEGGDTQYF

V: TRBV7-6
J: TRBJ1-6
length: 18
CDR3: CASSLRDRENSYNSPLHF

V: TRBV5-4
J: TRBJ2-1
length: 15
CDR3: CASSVAPRQGNEQFF

V: TRBV5-1
J: TRBJ1-6
length: 15
CDR3: CASSPERGNNSPLHF

V: TRBV7-7
J: TRBJ2-3
length: 15
CDR3: CASSQPRGTTDTQYF

V: TRBV30
J: TRBJ2-1
length: 14
CDR3: CAWGALAGRNEQFF

V: TRBV30
J: TRBJ2-5
length: 17
CDR3: CAWVTRWLAGGEETQYF

V: TRBV6-1
J: TRBJ2-7
length: 12
CDR3: CASTGGDTEQYF

V: TRBV25-1
J: TRBJ1-6
length: 16
CDR3: CASSVGQAARNSPLHF

V: TRBV10-1
J: TRBJ2-7
length: 14
CDR3: CASSESTGAYEQYF

V: TRBV7-7
J: TRBJ2-3
length: 16
CDR3: CASSERRLAGVDTQYF

V: TRBV30
J: TRBJ1-2
length: 14
CDR3: CAWSPGTGGYGYTF

V: TRBV30
J: TRBJ1-3
length: 14
CDR3: CAWSVPGAGNTIYF

V: TRBV5-3
J: TRBJ1-1
length: 17
CDR3: CARSGRFTGGGNTEAFF

V: TRBV9
J: TRBJ2-2
length: 16
CDR3: CASSVGMREYTGELFF

V: TRBV7-9
J: TRBJ1-4
length: 15
CDR3: CASSPRITTNEKLFF

V: TRBV4-1
J: TRBJ2-7
length: 12
CDR3: CASSPQGDEQYF

V: TRBV4-1
J: TRBJ2-1
length: 15
CDR3: CASTGLAGGYNEQFF

V: TRBV28
J: TRBJ1-1
length: 16
CDR3: CASRTGATSSHTEAFF

V: TRBV30
J: TRBJ1-1
length: 16
CDR3: CAWSPRVGTGNTEAFF

V: TRBV9
J: TRBJ1-1
length: 16
CDR3: CASSSLTGSGYTEAFF

V: TRBV19
J: TRBJ1-2
length: 15
CDR3: CASSIRNRNNYGYTF

V: TRBV19
J: TRBJ1-2
length: 15
CDR3: CASSGTGAGNYGYTF

V: TRBV6-5
J: TRBJ2-3
length: 15
CDR3: CASSRVAGRTDKQYF

V: TRBV6-6
J: TRBJ2-1
length: 15
CDR3: CASSTLAGGYNEQFF

V: TRBV12-5
J: TRBJ1-5
length: 17
CDR3: CASGQRGGDERNQPQHF

V: TRBV13
J: TRBJ2-1
length: 15
CDR3: CASSLVGREYNEQFF

V: TRBV4-2
J: TRBJ2-1
length: 15
CDR3: CASSQAAGANNEQFF

V: TRBV6-5
J: TRBJ1-1
length: 15
CDR3: CASSYSRTGNTEAFF

V: TRBV5-1
J: TRBJ2-7
length: 14
CDR3: CASSPYLEDYEQYF

V: TRBV30
J: TRBJ1-1
length: 13
CDR3: CAWSRGLNTEAFF

V: TRBV6-1
J: TRBJ2-5
length: 13
CDR3: CASSERPQETQYF

V: TRBV14
J: TRBJ1-2
length: 13
CDR3: CASSLGQNYGYTF

V: TRBV18
J: TRBJ1-1
length: 15
CDR3: CASSLTGYLNTEAFF

V: TRBV5-1
J: TRBJ1-1
length: 18
CDR3: CASSLDGRGGPRNTEAFF

V: TRBV6-1
J: TRBJ1-1
length: 15
CDR3: CASSAPGTGGTEAFF

V: TRBV30
J: TRBJ1-5
length: 12
CDR3: CAWSWENQPQHF

V: TRBV5-8
J: TRBJ2-1
length: 13
CDR3: CASSIGTVNEQFF